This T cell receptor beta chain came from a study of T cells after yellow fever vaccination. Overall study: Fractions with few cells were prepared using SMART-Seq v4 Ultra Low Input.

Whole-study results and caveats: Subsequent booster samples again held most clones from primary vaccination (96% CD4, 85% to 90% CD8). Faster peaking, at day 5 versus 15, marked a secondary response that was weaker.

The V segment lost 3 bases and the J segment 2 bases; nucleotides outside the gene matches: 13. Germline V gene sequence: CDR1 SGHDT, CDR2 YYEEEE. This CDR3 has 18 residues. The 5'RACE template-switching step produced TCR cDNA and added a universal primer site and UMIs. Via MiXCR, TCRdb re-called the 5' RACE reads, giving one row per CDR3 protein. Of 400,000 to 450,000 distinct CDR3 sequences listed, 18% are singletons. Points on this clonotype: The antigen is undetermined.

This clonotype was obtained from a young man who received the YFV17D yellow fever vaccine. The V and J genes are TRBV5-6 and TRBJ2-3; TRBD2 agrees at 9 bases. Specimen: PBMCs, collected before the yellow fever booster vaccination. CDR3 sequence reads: CASSSLIIAGEPTDTQYF. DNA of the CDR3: TGTGCCAGCAGCTCGTTAATTATAGCGGGGGAACCCACAGATACGCAGTATTTT.